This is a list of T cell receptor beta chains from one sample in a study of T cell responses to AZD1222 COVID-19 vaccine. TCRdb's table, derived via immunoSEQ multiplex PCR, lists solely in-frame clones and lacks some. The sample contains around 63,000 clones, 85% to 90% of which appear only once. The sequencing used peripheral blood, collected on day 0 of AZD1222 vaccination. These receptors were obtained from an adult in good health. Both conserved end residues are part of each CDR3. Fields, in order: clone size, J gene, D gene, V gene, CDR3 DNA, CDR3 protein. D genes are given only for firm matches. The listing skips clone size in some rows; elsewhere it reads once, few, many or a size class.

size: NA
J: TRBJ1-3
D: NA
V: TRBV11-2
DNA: TGTGCCAGCAGCTCCAGGGGCCTCTCTGGAAACACCATATATTTT
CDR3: CASSSRGLSGNTIYF

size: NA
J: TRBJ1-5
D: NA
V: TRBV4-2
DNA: TGTGCCAGCAGCCAAGATGTTGCTCAGCCCCAGCATTTT
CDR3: CASSQDVAQPQHF

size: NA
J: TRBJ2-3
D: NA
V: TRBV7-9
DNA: TGTGCCAGCAGCCTAACAGATACGCAGTATTTT
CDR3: CASSLTDTQYF

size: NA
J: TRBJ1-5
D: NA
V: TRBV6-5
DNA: TGTGCCAGCAACCCGAGCAATCAGCCCCAGCATTTT
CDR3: CASNPSNQPQHF

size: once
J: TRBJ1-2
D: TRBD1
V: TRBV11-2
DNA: TGTGCCAGCAGCTTAGTAAAGCTTGGACAGGGCCTTGGCTATGGCTACACCTTC
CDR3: CASSLVKLGQGLGYGYTF

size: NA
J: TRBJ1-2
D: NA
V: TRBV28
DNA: TGTGCCAGCAATCCTAAAATCCTTGGGGGGCCACCATATGGCTACACCTTC
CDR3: CASNPKILGGPPYGYTF

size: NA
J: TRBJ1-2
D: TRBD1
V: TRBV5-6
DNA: TGTGCCAGCAGCTCGGGACAGTCCTATGGCTACACCTTC
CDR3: CASSSGQSYGYTF

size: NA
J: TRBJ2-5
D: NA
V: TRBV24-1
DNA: TGTGCCACCAGTGATTTGCAGGGAGCCCGAGAGACCCAGTACTTC
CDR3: CATSDLQGARETQYF

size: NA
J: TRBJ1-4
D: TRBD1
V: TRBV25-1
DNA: TGTGCCAGCAGTGGGACACTGGACAGGTTTAATGAAAAACTGTTTTTT
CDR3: CASSGTLDRFNEKLFF

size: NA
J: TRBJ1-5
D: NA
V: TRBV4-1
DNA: TGCGCCAGCAGCCAAGCAGCGCTGGGAAATCAGCCCCAGCATTTT
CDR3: CASSQAALGNQPQHF

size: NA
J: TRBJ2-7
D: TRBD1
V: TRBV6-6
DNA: TGTGCCAGCAGTACCCGACAGGGTTCCTACGAGCAGTACTTC
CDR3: CASSTRQGSYEQYF

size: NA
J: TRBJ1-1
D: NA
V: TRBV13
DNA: TGTGCCAGCAGCTCCTCCGACGCGCCTGGGGGGTTCAACACTGAAGCTTTCTTT
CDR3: CASSSSDAPGGFNTEAFF

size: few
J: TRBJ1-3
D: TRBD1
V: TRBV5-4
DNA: TGTGCCAGCAGCTTTTCAGGGGGCAGTGGAAACACCATATATTTT
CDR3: CASSFSGGSGNTIYF

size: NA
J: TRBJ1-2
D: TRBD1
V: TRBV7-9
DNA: TGTGCCAGCAGCTTAGGAGGGGGCGCGTTAAACTATGGCTACACCTTC
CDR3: CASSLGGGALNYGYTF

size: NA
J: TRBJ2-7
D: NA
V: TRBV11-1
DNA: TGTGCCAGCAGCTTAGGCTACTCCGAGCAGTACTTC
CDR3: CASSLGYSEQYF

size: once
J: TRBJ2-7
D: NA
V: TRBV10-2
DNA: TGCGCCAGCAGTGCAGACAGTTCGTACGAGCAGTACTTC
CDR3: CASSADSSYEQYF

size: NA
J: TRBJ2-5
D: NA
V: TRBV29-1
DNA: TGCAGCGTTGACAGCCCCGGGGCCCAAGAGACCCAGTACTTC
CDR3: CSVDSPGAQETQYF

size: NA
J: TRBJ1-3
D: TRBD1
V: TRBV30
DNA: TGTGCCTGGACGAAGATAGACAGGGGTGGAAACACCATATATTTT
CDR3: CAWTKIDRGGNTIYF

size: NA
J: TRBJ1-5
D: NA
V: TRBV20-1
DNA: TGCAGTGCTAGTTGGGGGATCAATCAGCCCCAGCATTTT
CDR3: CSASWGINQPQHF

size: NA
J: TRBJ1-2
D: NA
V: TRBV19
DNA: TGTGCCAGTAGTATAGGGGTCAGGAACGTCGGATTTGGCTACACCTTC
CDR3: CASSIGVRNVGFGYTF

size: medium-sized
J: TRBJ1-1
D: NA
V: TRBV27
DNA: TGTGCCAGCAGTTCAGGGGTAAAGGAAGCTTTCTTT
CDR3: CASSSGVKEAFF

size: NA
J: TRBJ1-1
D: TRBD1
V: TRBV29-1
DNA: TGCAGCGTTGAACGACAGGGACAATTCAGTACTGAAGCTTTCTTT
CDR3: CSVERQGQFSTEAFF

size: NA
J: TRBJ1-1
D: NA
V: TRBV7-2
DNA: TGTGCCAGCAGGGCAGGGAACACTGAAGCTTTCTTT
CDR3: CASRAGNTEAFF

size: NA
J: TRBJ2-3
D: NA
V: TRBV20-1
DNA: TGCAGTAAACGGGCCACAGATACGCAGTATTTT
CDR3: CSKRATDTQYF

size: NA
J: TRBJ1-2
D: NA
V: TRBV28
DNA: TGTGCCAGCAGTTATTGGGGGGGTAGTGGCTACACCTTC
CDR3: CASSYWGGSGYTF

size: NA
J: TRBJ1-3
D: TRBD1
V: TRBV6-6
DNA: TGTGCCAGCAGTCGCAGGACAGGGAGCCCTATCCACTCTGGAAACACCATATATTTT
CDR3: CASSRRTGSPIHSGNTIYF

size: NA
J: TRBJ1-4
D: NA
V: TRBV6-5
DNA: TGTGCCAGCAGTTACTCGATCTACGCAACTAATGAAAAACTGTTTTTT
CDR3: CASSYSIYATNEKLFF

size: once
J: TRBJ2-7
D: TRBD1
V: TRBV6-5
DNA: TGTGCCAGCAGAGCCGGGACAGCTCCTGTCTACGAGCAGTACTTC
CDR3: CASRAGTAPVYEQYF

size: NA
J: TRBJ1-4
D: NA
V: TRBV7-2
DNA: TGTGCCAGCAGCTTAGCAGGATTACAGGGAATAAGGGAAAAACTGTTTTTT
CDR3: CASSLAGLQGIREKLFF

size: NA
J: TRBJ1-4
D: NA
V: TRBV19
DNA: TGTGCCAGTAGTATCCCGACTCAAGCGGGACTAGAAAAACTGTTTTTT
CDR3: CASSIPTQAGLEKLFF

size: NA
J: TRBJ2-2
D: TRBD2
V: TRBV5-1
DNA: TGCGCCAGCAGCTTGTCGAGCGGGGGTCGGACCGGGGAGCTGTTTTTT
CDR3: CASSLSSGGRTGELFF

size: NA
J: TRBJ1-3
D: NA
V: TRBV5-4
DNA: TGTGCCAGCAGCCCCGGACCCCTCTCTGGAAACACCATATATTTT
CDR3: CASSPGPLSGNTIYF

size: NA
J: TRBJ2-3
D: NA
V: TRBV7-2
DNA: TGTGCCAGCAGCTTAGCGTCCAGGGGAAGCACAGATACGCAGTATTTT
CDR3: CASSLASRGSTDTQYF

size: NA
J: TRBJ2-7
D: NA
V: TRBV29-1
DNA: TGCAGCGTTGAGGGGCAGTCCTACGAGCAGTACTTC
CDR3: CSVEGQSYEQYF

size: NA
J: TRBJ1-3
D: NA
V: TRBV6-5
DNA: TGTGCCAGCAGTTACTCGGGGCCGTCTGGAAACACCATATATTTT
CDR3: CASSYSGPSGNTIYF

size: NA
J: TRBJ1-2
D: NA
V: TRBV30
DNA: TGTGCCTGGATGTTCGGGATGGACTATGGCTACACCTTC
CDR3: CAWMFGMDYGYTF

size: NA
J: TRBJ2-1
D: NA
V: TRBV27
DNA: TGTGCCAGCAGTTTACTTAGTAGGGGGGGGCACAATGAGCAGTTCTTC
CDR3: CASSLLSRGGHNEQFF

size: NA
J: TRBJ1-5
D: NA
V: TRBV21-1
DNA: TGTGCCAGCAGCAAAGCGAGAGGGGCCTTAGGGCCCCAGCATTTT
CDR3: CASSKARGALGPQHF

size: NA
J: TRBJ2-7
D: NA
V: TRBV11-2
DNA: TGTGCCAGCAGCTTAGTCCCGGGTTCCGAGCAGTACTTC
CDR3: CASSLVPGSEQYF

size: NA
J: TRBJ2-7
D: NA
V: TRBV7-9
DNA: TGTGCCAGCCGAGCCCAGGCCCCGTCAGCCTACGAGCAGTACTTC
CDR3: CASRAQAPSAYEQYF

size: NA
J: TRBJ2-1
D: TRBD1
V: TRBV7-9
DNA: TGTGCCAGCAGCTCGCCAGGGGGCGAGTACAATGAGCAGTTCTTC
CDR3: CASSSPGGEYNEQFF

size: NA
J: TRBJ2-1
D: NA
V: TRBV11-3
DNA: TGTGCCAGCAGCTTAGACTGGGGTGAGCAGTTCTTC
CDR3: CASSLDWGEQFF

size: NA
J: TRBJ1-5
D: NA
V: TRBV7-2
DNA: TGTGCCAGCAGCTTATCGGGAGGGCAGCCCCAGCATTTT
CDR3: CASSLSGGQPQHF